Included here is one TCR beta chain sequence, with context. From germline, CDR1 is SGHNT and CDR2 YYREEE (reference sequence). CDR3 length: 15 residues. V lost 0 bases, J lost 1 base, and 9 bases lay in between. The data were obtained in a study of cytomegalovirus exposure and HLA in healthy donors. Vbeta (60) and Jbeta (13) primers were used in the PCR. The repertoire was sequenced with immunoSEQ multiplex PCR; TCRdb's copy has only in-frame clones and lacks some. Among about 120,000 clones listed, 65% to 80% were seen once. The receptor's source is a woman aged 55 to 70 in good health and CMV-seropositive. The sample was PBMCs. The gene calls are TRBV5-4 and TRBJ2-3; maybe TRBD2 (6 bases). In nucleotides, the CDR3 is TGTGCCAGCAGCTTGGCGGGGGTGGGCACAGATACGCAGTATTTT. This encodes CASSLAGVGTDTQYF.